This T cell receptor beta chain came from a study of shared clonotypes between healthy human individuals. The CDR3 runs to 15 residues. Germline values: CDR1 SGHNT, CDR2 YYREEE (reference sequence). Findings and limits, study-wide: Naive subsets usually exceeded memory subsets in estimated richness.

Assay: immunoSEQ multiplex PCR; the TCRdb copy retains only in-frame clones and omits some. Of 2 million to 2.5 million clones detected, over 90% appear once; the ten largest clones hold about 0.41%. Of note for this clone: Antigen specificity is unknown. The junction differs from germline at one of its ends, possibly a read error.

This TCR came from a man between 18 and 35 years old in good health. Some clones in this sample may be carry-over from other donors' samples. What was sequenced was naive CD4+ T cells from PBMCs. The subset: CD45RA+ positively selected. This chain uses TRBV5-4 with TRBJ2-5, with D uncertain. The CDR3: CAGSLEAHSLETQYF. The CDR3 DNA reads as TGTGCCGGCAGCTTGGAAGCTCATAGCTTGGAGACCCAGTACTTC.